These 13 T cell receptor beta chains came from one sample sequenced in a study of breast tumors, draining lymph nodes, adjacent tissues. Via MiXCR, TCRdb re-called the multiplex PCR reads, giving one row per CDR3 protein. This table has roughly 11,000 distinct CDR3 sequences, about 34% appearing once. The sequencing sample was made of breast tumor tissue. The receptors were gathered from a female donor with breast cancer. Some clones in this sample may be carry-over from other donors' samples.

The V and J genes are TRBV19 and TRBJ2-1; 10 bases are shared with TRBD2. Germline CDR1 reads LNHDA; CDR2 reads SQIVND (reference sequence). Germline trimming cut 3 bases from V and 15 bases from J; bases unmatched to any gene: 11. CDR3 length: 14 amino acids. The chain's CDR3 is CASSIGNSGRSAFF. The CDR3 coding sequence is TGTGCCAGTAGTATCGGAAATAGCGGGAGGTCGGCGTTCTTC.

As to this clonotype: The final CDR3 position lacks the conserved phenylalanine or tryptophan, pointing to a likely read error. The DNA is left out, because the CDR3 cannot be placed on it with certainty; the CDR3 is given as TCRdb lists it. This sequence joins TRBV5-1 and TRBJ2-2; the table assigns TRBD1, which was not confirmed against the DNA. A total of 16 residues make up the CDR3, ends included. Germline loops: CDR1 SGHRS, CDR2 YFSETQ. CDR3 amino acids: CASSFRQAGNTGELSV.

Remarks on this clonotype: The DNA is omitted, as the CDR3 cannot be located on it reliably, and the CDR3 follows TCRdb's listing. The J gene is TRBJ2-3, the V gene TRBV11-2; TRBD1, the table's D call, was not compared with the DNA. Termini included, the CDR3 measures 15 amino acids. Germline V gene lookup returns CDR1 SGHAT and CDR2 FQNNGV. The CDR3 protein is CASSFGTGNTDTQYF.

This clonotype is large by share. The chain uses TRBV3-1 and TRBJ2-3, with D possibly matching TRBD2 (5 bases). This CDR3 spans 13 amino acids. Trimming removed 5 bases at V and 7 bases at J, with 13 bases between. Germline loops: CDR1 LGHDT, CDR2 YNNKEL (reference sequence). The CDR3 region has the DNA TGTGCCAGCAGCGTATCTCCCGGGAATACGCAGTATTTT. Its protein product is CASSVSPGNTQYF.

As regards this clonotype: One end of the junction does not line up with germline, which may come from a read error. V gene TRBV6-1 combines with J gene TRBJ2-7; 11 bases map to TRBD2. This CDR3 has 15 amino acids. CDR1 and CDR2 from the germline V gene are MNHNS and SASEGT. The CDR3, as DNA: TGTGCCAGCAGTGAGACTAGCGGGATGCCCCACGAGCAGTGCTTC. This sequence encodes CASSETSGMPHEQCF.

The rearrangement uses TRBV24-1 and TRBJ2-2; D gene uncertain. This CDR3 region has 13 residues. V lost 9 bases, J lost 6 bases, and 13 bases lay in between. Germline V gives CDR1 KGHDR, CDR2 SFDVKD. The chain's CDR3 is CATSQELSGELFF. The CDR3 coding sequence is TGTGCCACCTCGCAAGAATTATCCGGGGAGCTGTTTTTT.

This clonotype was seen ten or more times. The chain combines TRBV20-1 with TRBJ2-1, with 9 bases lining up with TRBD2. The CDR3 length is 17 residues. V lost 3 bases and J lost 2; bases outside the gene matches: 11. CDR1 is DFQATT, CDR2 SNEGSKA, per germline (reference sequence). As DNA, the CDR3 is TGCAGTGCTAGGGGACATAGCGGGAGAAACCCCTACAATGAGCAGTTCTTC. Amino acids: CSARGHSGRNPYNEQFF.

This clonotype has a count of ten or more. The DNA for the CDR3 is TGTGCCAGTAGTCTAACCGGGGGATACACCGGGGAGCTGTTTTTT. Protein: CASSLTGGYTGELFF. The rearrangement links TRBV19 to TRBJ2-2, with D possibly TRBD2 on 6 matching bases. The germline V gene has CDR1 LNHDA and CDR2 SQIVND (reference sequence). The CDR3 has 15 residues. Trimming removed 5 bases from V and 3 bases from J, with 13 bases in between. The variable domain in full, with the rest retrieved from reference TRBV19 and TRBJ2-2, is DGGITQSPKYLFRKEGQNVTLSCEQNLNHDAMYWYRQDPGQGLRLIYYSQIVNDFQKGDIAEGYSVSREKKESFPLTVTSAQKNPTAFYLCASSLTGGYTGELFFGEGSRLTVL.

The V and J genes are TRBV6-6 and TRBJ1-5; the D gene is possibly TRBD1 (5 bases). Trimming left V 5 bases short and J 7 bases short, with 18 bases between. This CDR3 has 15 amino acids. The germline CDR1 and CDR2 sequences are MNHNY and SVGAGI (reference sequence). The CDR3 DNA follows: TGTGCCAGCAGTGAATTCGGGGGTGGCTCCCAGCCCCAGCATTTT. This sequence encodes CASSEFGGGSQPQHF.

This clonotype has a single count. This chain links TRBV4-2 with TRBJ2-7; weak D call: TRBD1 (5 bases). V lost 2 bases and J lost 5, with 16 bases in between. The germline gives CDR1 LGHNA, CDR2 YNFKEQ. The CDR3 contains 15 residues. In nucleotides, the CDR3 is TGTGCCAGCAGCCAAAGACAGACGGTCGCTAACGAGCAGTACTTC. Translating gives CASSQRQTVANEQYF.

This clonotype was seen many times. The CDR3 DNA is TGTGCCAGCTCGCACGCAACTAATGAAAAACTGTTTTTT. Translated, it gives CASSHATNEKLFF. The J gene is TRBJ1-4, the V gene TRBV18; the D is unclear. V dropped 6 bases and J dropped 0 bases, with 5 bases sitting between them. This CDR3 region has 13 residues. Germline loops: CDR1 KGHSH, CDR2 LQKENI.

Judged by abundance, this clonotype is medium-sized. The chain combines TRBV20-1 with TRBJ2-7; D may be TRBD2 (5 bases). Germline loops: CDR1 DFQATT, CDR2 SNEGSKA (reference sequence). The CDR3 has 12 residues. The CDR3 here is CGWSRTRDEQYF. In DNA form, the CDR3 reads TGCGGCTGGTCGCGGACTCGGGACGAGCAGTACTTC.

The sample holds many counts of this clonotype. The chain carries TRBV6-4 and TRBJ1-4; weak D call: TRBD1 (5 bases). This CDR3 has 14 amino acids. Deletions cut 2 bases from V and 10 bases from J, with 14 bases between. CDR1 MRHNA and CDR2 SNTAGT come from the germline V gene. The CDR3 DNA is TGTGCCAGCAGTGACACCGCCGGGGCTTCAAAACTGTTTTTT. Protein: CASSDTAGASKLFF.